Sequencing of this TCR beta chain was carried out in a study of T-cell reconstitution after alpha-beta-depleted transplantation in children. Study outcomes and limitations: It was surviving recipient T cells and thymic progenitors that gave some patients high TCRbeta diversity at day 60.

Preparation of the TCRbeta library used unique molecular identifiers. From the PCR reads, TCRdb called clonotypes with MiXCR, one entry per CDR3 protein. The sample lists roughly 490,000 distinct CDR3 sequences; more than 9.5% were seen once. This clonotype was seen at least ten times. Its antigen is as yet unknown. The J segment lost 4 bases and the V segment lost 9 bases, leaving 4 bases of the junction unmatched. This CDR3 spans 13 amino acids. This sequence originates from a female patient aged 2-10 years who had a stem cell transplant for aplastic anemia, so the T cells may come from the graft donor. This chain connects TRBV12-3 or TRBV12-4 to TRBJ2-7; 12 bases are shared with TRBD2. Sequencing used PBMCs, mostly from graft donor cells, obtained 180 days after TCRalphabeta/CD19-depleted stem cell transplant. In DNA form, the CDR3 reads TGTGCCAGTAGGACTAGCGGGGCGTACGAGCAGTACTTC. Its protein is CASRTSGAYEQYF.